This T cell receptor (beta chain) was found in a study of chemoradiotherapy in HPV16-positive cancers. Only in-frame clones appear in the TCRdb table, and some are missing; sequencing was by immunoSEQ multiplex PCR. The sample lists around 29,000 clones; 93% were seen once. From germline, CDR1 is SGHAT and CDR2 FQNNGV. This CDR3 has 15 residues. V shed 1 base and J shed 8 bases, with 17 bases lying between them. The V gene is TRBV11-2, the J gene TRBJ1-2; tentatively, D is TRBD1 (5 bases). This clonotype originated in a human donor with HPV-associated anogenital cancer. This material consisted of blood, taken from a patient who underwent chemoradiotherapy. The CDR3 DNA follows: TGTGCCAGCAGCTTAGCGCGGGGGAGAGGTGAAGGCTACACCTTC. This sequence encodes CASSLARGRGEGYTF.